One and the same sample provided the 25 T cell receptor beta chains below, sequenced in a study of shared clonotypes between healthy human individuals. Naive CD8 cells comprised CD45RO-negative, CCR7-positively selected cells, excluding terminally differentiated effector memory CD45RA+ cells. Using immunoSEQ multiplex PCR, the repertoire was profiled, and TCRdb retains in-frame clones only, with some absent. The data contain millions of clones, approximately 94% of them singletons. Sequencing was performed on naive CD8+ T cells sorted from blood. The receptor set was obtained from a man aged 18 to 30 in good health.

The chain employs TRBV2 and TRBJ2-3, with TRBD2 matching over 9 bases. This CDR3 spans 15 amino acids. J lost 4 bases, V lost 8 bases, and 10 bases had no gene match. Germline CDR1 and CDR2: SNHLY and FYNNEI. Here the CDR3 DNA reads TGTGCCAGCTTCGCAACGGGACTAGCAGCAGATACGCAGTATTTT. Protein: CASFATGLAADTQYF.

The V gene is TRBV7-9, the J gene TRBJ1-2, with 12 bases that match TRBD1. V lost 6 bases, J lost 3 bases, and 5 bases stayed unmatched. The V gene's germline CDR1 is SEHNR and CDR2 FQNEAQ (reference sequence). CDR3 length: 15 residues. CDR3 amino acids: CASRGTGGSDYGYTF. The DNA of the CDR3 is TGTGCCAGCAGAGGGACAGGGGGCTCGGACTATGGCTACACCTTC.

The rearrangement links TRBV11-2 to TRBJ2-5, with unresolved D. The CDR3 is made up of 13 amino acids. V was pared by 1 base and J by 1 base, with 4 bases between. Germline CDR1 SGHAT, CDR2 FQNNGV. CDR3 coding DNA: TGTGCCAGCAGCTTAGGCCTCCAAGAGACCCAGTACTTC. It translates to CASSLGLQETQYF.

This chain links TRBV7-9 with TRBJ1-4, with D maybe TRBD1 (5 bases). Trimming stripped 4 bases from V and 6 bases from J, with 12 bases between. The CDR3 covers 14 residues. Germline-derived CDR1 and CDR2 are SEHNR and FQNEAQ (reference sequence). CDR3 bases: TGTGCCAGCAGCTCAGGGTTAATTGATGAAAAACTGTTTTTT. This gives the protein CASSSGLIDEKLFF.

V gene TRBV9 combines with J gene TRBJ2-2; the D call may be TRBD1 or TRBD2 (5 bases each). Trimming left V 3 bases short and J 4 bases short, with 10 bases between. Germline assignment: CDR1 SGDLS and CDR2 YYNGEE. The CDR3 totals 14 residues. Here the CDR3 reads CASSGGSSTGELFF. Written as DNA, the CDR3 is TGTGCCAGCAGCGGGGGGTCGTCCACCGGGGAGCTGTTTTTT.

The CDR3: CASSYRRRTYEQYF. CDR3 nucleotide sequence: TGTGCCAGCAGCTACCGACGGAGGACCTACGAGCAGTACTTC. This chain joins TRBV6-6 and TRBJ2-7; perhaps TRBD2 as D (5 bases). V gave up 6 bases and J gave up 2 bases, with 14 bases separating them. This CDR3 has 14 amino acids. Germline CDR1 and CDR2: MNHNY and SVGAGI (reference sequence).

This clone was observed a single time. The chain joins TRBV6-1 to TRBJ2-5, with D maybe TRBD1 (5 bases). CDR1 and CDR2 from the germline V gene are MNHNS and SASEGT. The CDR3 sequence is 14 residues long. Trimming stripped 1 base from V and 2 bases from J, with 8 bases between. CDR3 amino acids: CASSEGQRQETQYF. The CDR3 coding sequence is TGTGCCAGCAGTGAAGGACAGAGACAAGAGACCCAGTACTTC.

The chain combines TRBV6-5 with TRBJ1-5, with D unclear. The V end lost 5 bases, the J end lost 0 bases, and 2 bases lay between the germline ends. CDR3 length: 12 residues. Germline CDR1 reads MNHEY; CDR2 reads SVGAGI. The DNA for the CDR3 is TGTGCCAGCAGTAATAGCAATCAGCCCCAGCATTTT. Protein product: CASSNSNQPQHF.

The rearrangement links TRBV7-9 to TRBJ1-2; D unresolved. CDR1 is SEHNR and CDR2 is FQNEAQ in the germline V gene (reference sequence). The CDR3 is 14 amino acids. Trimming pared 5 bases from V and 5 bases from J, leaving 15 bases between. In nucleotides, the CDR3 is TGTGCCAGCAGCCCTCTAGGACCGCTATATGGCTACACCTTC. Translated: CASSPLGPLYGYTF.

The chain links TRBV23-1 to TRBJ2-5; possibly TRBD2 for D (5 bases). TRBV23-1 is an ORF for which the function is uncertain. V lost 7 bases and J 4 bases, leaving 16 bases between the germline ends. This CDR3 is built from 14 residues. The CDR3 reads CASIPDQGRETQYF. The CDR3, as DNA: TGCGCCAGCATCCCAGACCAAGGGAGAGAGACCCAGTACTTC.

The chain couples TRBV20-1 to TRBJ2-7; D gene ambiguous. V was pared by 3 bases and J by 2 bases, with 5 bases between. CDR1 is DFQATT and CDR2 is SNEGSKA in the germline V gene (reference sequence). This CDR3 is built from 11 residues. CDR3 sequence reads: CSASRAYEQYF. The DNA for the CDR3 is TGCAGTGCTAGCAGAGCCTACGAGCAGTACTTC.

This chain joins TRBV27 and TRBJ1-6, with D maybe TRBD1 (5 bases). CDR1 and CDR2 (germline): MNHEY, SMNVEV (reference sequence). Deletions cut 5 bases from V and 3 bases from J, with 14 bases between. The CDR3 is made up of 16 amino acids. CDR3 sequence reads: CASSPLAGDYNSPLHF. For the CDR3, the DNA is TGTGCCAGCAGTCCCCTAGCGGGGGACTATAATTCACCCCTCCACTTT.

The V and J genes are TRBV2 and TRBJ2-5; D possibly corresponds to TRBD1 (6 bases). Germline V lookup: CDR1 SNHLY, CDR2 FYNNEI. CDR3 size: 14 residues. Trimming stripped 6 bases from V and 2 bases from J, with 13 bases between. The CDR3 DNA follows: TGTGCCAGCAGCCCTTGGACAGTACAAGAGACCCAGTACTTC. Amino acid sequence: CASSPWTVQETQYF.

This chain links TRBV15 with TRBJ2-7, with 12 nucleotides matching TRBD2. Germline lookup yields CDR1 LNHNV and CDR2 YYDKDF (reference sequence). There are 15 residues in the CDR3. Trimming took 4 bases from V and 3 from J; bases not matched to a gene: 4. CDR3: CATSTGTSGYYEQYF. The CDR3 nucleotides are TGTGCCACCAGCACCGGGACTAGCGGGTACTACGAGCAGTACTTC.

The gene calls are TRBV5-1 and TRBJ2-3; a possible D gene is TRBD1 (6 bases). Germline CDR1 and CDR2: SGHRS and YFSETQ. This CDR3 region has 13 residues. Trimming removed 4 bases from V and 3 bases from J, with 9 bases in between. In DNA, the CDR3 is TGCGCCAGCAGCGACGGACAGACAGATACGCAGTATTTT. Protein product: CASSDGQTDTQYF.

This clone was seen only once. The chain has TRBV6-5 and TRBJ2-7; 11 nucleotides match TRBD1. Germline loops: CDR1 MNHEY, CDR2 SVGAGI. This CDR3 region has 14 residues. V lost 1 base, J lost 8 bases, and 4 bases stayed unmatched. CDR3: CASSYYGTGGQQYF. CDR3 sequence (DNA): TGTGCCAGCAGTTACTATGGGACAGGGGGACAGCAGTACTTC.

CDR3 residues: CAWSVGPISSYEQYF. In nucleotides, the CDR3 is TGTGCCTGGAGTGTGGGCCCCATAAGCTCCTACGAGCAGTACTTC. The chain couples TRBV30 to TRBJ2-7, with D uncertain. The V gene's germline CDR1 is GTSNPN and CDR2 SVGIG (reference sequence). The CDR3 consists of 15 residues. Between the trimmed V and J ends, which lost 0 bases and 0 bases, there was a span of 12 bases. The complete variable domain, with remaining parts taken from reference TRBV30 and TRBJ2-7, reads SQTIHQWPATLVQPVGSPLSLECTVEGTSNPNLYWYRQAAGRGLQLLFYSVGIGQISSEVPQNLSASRPQDRQFILSSKKLLLSDSGFYLCAWSVGPISSYEQYFGPGTRLTVT.

The V gene is TRBV5-5, the J gene TRBJ1-6, with TRBD1 identical over 8 bases. CDR1 and CDR2 (germline): SGHKS, YYEKEE (reference sequence). The CDR3 extends over 14 amino acids. V dropped 5 bases and J dropped 7; count of bases not matched to a gene: 5. The CDR3 nucleotides read TGTGCCAGCAGTCCCGGACAGGGAAATTCACCCCTCCACTTT. Translation: CASSPGQGNSPLHF.

The chain joins TRBV28 to TRBJ1-5, with 8 nucleotides matching TRBD1. The CDR3 loop spans 15 amino acids. CDR1 and CDR2 from the germline V gene are MDHEN and SYDVKM. J was trimmed by 5 bases and V by 2 bases; bases with no gene match: 5. As DNA, the CDR3 is TGTGCCAGCAGTTTACTCTACAGGGGGGATCAGCCCCAGCATTTT. This encodes CASSLLYRGDQPQHF.

The chain carries TRBV2 and TRBJ2-5, with 14 bases lining up with TRBD2. Losses at the gene ends were 6 bases for V and 5 bases for J; bases not matched to a gene: 8. The CDR3 spans 16 residues. The germline gives CDR1 SNHLY, CDR2 FYNNEI. CDR3 bases: TGTGCCAGCAGCGGGACTAGCGGGAGCAGATGGGAGACCCAGTACTTC. As protein: CASSGTSGSRWETQYF.

The V and J genes are TRBV7-9 and TRBJ2-7, with D uncertain. The CDR3 is 15 residues long. Germline V lookup: CDR1 SEHNR, CDR2 FQNEAQ (reference sequence). The V and J ends lost 5 bases and 2 bases respectively, with 16 bases between them. Here the CDR3 reads CASSTTLDRPYEQYF. In DNA form, the CDR3 reads TGTGCCAGCAGCACCACGCTGGACCGGCCCTACGAGCAGTACTTC.

The chain is built from TRBV9 and TRBJ2-1; tentative D call: TRBD1 (6 bases). With 0 bases removed from V and 0 bases from J, the gap between germline ends came to 16 bases. The CDR3 totals 18 residues. CDR1 SGDLS and CDR2 YYNGEE come from the germline V gene. The CDR3 is CASSVGRMADSSYNEQFF. The CDR3 nucleotides read TGTGCCAGCAGCGTAGGAAGGATGGCGGACAGCTCCTACAATGAGCAGTTCTTC.

V is TRBV6-1 and J is TRBJ2-7; TRBD1 agrees at 8 bases. This CDR3 is built from 14 residues. From germline, CDR1 is MNHNS and CDR2 SASEGT. The V gene end was trimmed by 2 bases and the J gene end by 3 bases; junction bases not matched to a gene: 3. As DNA, the CDR3 is TGTGCCAGCAGTGAAAGGACAGGGTACTACGAGCAGTACTTC. This gives the protein CASSERTGYYEQYF.

This chain links TRBV10-3 with TRBJ2-3; 8 positions agree with TRBD2. The CDR3 is made up of 15 amino acids. J gave up 6 bases and V 6 bases, and 11 bases lay outside the gene matches. Germline lookup yields CDR1 ENHRY and CDR2 SYGVKD. The CDR3 coding sequence is TGTGCCATCAGAGACTTAGCGGGGAGTACCGATACGCAGTATTTT. It translates to CAIRDLAGSTDTQYF.

To note about this clone: This CDR3 is also generated by other DNA sequences in the sample. The chain combines TRBV29-1 with TRBJ2-1; 10 bases are shared with TRBD1. The V and J ends lost 6 bases and 3 bases, in that order; junction bases with no gene match: 2. This CDR3 has 13 residues. Germline V gene lookup returns CDR1 SQVTM and CDR2 ANQGSEA. CDR3 protein: CSVGTGDYNEQFF. CDR3 coding DNA: TGCAGCGTCGGGACAGGGGACTACAATGAGCAGTTCTTC.